The text below deals with one T cell receptor (beta chain). The data derive from a study of blood T cell repertoires in COVID-19. This CDR3 has 15 residues. CDR1 and CDR2 from the germline V gene are SGHRS and YFSETQ. Trimming shortened V by 6 bases and J by 0 bases, and 13 bases separated the two germline ends. Only in-frame clones appear in the TCRdb table, and some are missing; sequencing was by immunoSEQ multiplex PCR. The data hold about 110,000 clones, with roughly four fifths observed a single time. The material sequenced was peripheral blood. The source is a woman aged 60 to 75 with acute or convalescent COVID-19. The chain links TRBV5-1 to TRBJ1-3, with D possibly TRBD1 on 5 matching bases. The CDR3 sequence is CASMNSGGSGNTIYF. CDR3 DNA: TGCGCCAGCATGAACTCCGGGGGCTCTGGAAACACCATATATTTT.